A selection of T cell receptor beta chains follows, all from one sample in a study of cytomegalovirus exposure and HLA in healthy donors. Data came from immunoSEQ multiplex PCR; TCRdb stores just in-frame clones and leaves some out. The sample totals around 140,000 clones. The sequencing input was PBMCs. The receptors stem from a male donor in good health and CMV-seronegative. Each CDR3 is given with its conserved first and last residue.

v_call: TRBV7-7
j_call: TRBJ2-7
cdr3_aa: CASSLYQGSYEQYF

v_call: TRBV19
j_call: TRBJ2-2
cdr3_aa: CASSMAGGPSRNGELFF

v_call: TRBV6-5
j_call: TRBJ1-2
cdr3_aa: CASSSFPRTDSYGYTF

v_call: TRBV7-9
j_call: TRBJ2-7
cdr3_aa: CASSLTMTGGYYEQYF

v_call: TRBV27
j_call: TRBJ1-1
cdr3_aa: CASSSREANAEAFF

v_call: TRBV5-4
j_call: TRBJ2-3
cdr3_aa: CASSLDSGGTDTQYF

v_call: TRBV5-5
j_call: TRBJ1-2
cdr3_aa: CASSLLKIDFNYGYTF

v_call: TRBV30
j_call: TRBJ1-2
cdr3_aa: CAWDTGVPNYGYTF

v_call: TRBV7-6
j_call: TRBJ1-2
cdr3_aa: CASSLGDRGRSHGYTF

v_call: TRBV5-6
j_call: TRBJ2-7
cdr3_aa: CASSLATGVPHSSYEQYF

v_call: TRBV13
j_call: TRBJ2-7
cdr3_aa: CASSSRLAGDYEQYF

v_call: TRBV14
j_call: TRBJ1-4
cdr3_aa: CASSQAGEKLFF

v_call: TRBV6-5
j_call: TRBJ1-2
cdr3_aa: CASRRTGVYGYTF

v_call: TRBV19
j_call: TRBJ1-4
cdr3_aa: CASSSGRSANEKLFF

v_call: TRBV11-2
j_call: TRBJ2-2
cdr3_aa: CASSPRVAGNTGELFF

v_call: TRBV30
j_call: TRBJ1-3
cdr3_aa: CAWSVGKHSSGNTIYF

v_call: TRBV7-9
j_call: TRBJ2-7
cdr3_aa: CASSSPGQGWYEQYF